This T cell receptor (beta chain) came from a study of blood T cell repertoires in COVID-19. About the research overall: Specimens from acute and convalescent COVID-19 originated in the United States, Italy and Spain. T cells, B-cell-depleted T cells, or PBMCs provided the cDNA or gDNA that served as material.

Authors' data handling: Reference gene primer amplification yielded estimated nucleated cell counts. Clones were sequenced by immunoSEQ multiplex PCR, and TCRdb holds only the in-frame ones, with some missing. V, J and clone size are those of that table, while D and trimming were read from the DNA. This sample has some 240,000 clones; roughly 87% occur once, and the top ten carry roughly 7.8%. This CDR3 contains 16 residues. Germline V CDR1 and CDR2: SGHRS, YFSETQ. Trimming removed 4 bases from V and 0 bases from J, with 14 bases in between. This sequence was found in a man aged 60-69 years who had recovered from COVID-19. The genes are TRBV5-1 and TRBJ1-3; D is unresolved. The sequenced sample consisted of peripheral blood. The CDR3 DNA follows: TGCGCCAGCAGCGTCGGGCAGCGGCACTCTGGAAACACCATATATTTT. Its translation: CASSVGQRHSGNTIYF.